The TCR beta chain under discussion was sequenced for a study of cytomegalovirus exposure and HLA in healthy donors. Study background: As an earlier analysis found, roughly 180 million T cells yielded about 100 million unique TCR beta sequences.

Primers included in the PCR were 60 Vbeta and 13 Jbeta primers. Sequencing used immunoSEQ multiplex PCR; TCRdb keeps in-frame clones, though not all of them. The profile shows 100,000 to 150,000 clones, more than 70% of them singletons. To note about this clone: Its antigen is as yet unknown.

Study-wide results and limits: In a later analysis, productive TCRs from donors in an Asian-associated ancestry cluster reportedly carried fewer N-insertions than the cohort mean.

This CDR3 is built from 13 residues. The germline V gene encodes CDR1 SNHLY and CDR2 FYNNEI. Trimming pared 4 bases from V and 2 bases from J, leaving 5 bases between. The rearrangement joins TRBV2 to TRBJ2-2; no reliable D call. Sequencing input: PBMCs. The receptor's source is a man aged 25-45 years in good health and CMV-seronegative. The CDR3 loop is CASSARNTGELFF. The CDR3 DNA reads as TGTGCCAGCAGTGCTAGAAACACCGGGGAGCTGTTTTTT.